This entry lists 17 T cell receptor beta chains sequenced from one sample in a study of CD8+CD57+ T cells in acquired aplastic anemia. Genomic DNA, the template, was used for profiling of the TCR beta VDJ and CDR3. One entry per CDR3 protein, called by TCRdb with MiXCR from the reads. The sample lists around 200,000 distinct CDR3 sequences, approximately 57% seen once, with around 32% in the top ten. Sequencing input: sorted CD4+, CD8+, or CD8+CD57+ T cells (not recorded which) from PBMCs. The receptors here all came from a human donor in good health.

This chain joins TRBV24-1 and TRBJ2-3; D gene ambiguous. The V end lost 4 bases, the J end lost 1 base, and 14 bases lay between the germline ends. This CDR3 is 16 amino acids long. Germline lookup yields CDR1 KGHDR and CDR2 SFDVKD. The CDR3 nucleotides read TGTGCCACCAGTGACCCAACTAAGGGCCGCACAGATACGCAGTATTTT. It encodes CATSDPTKGRTDTQYF.

By sample fraction, this clonotype is medium-sized (0.01 to 0.1%). J is TRBJ2-7 and V is TRBV10-2; the D call may be TRBD1 or TRBD2 (5 bases each). Germline V gene lookup returns CDR1 WSHSY and CDR2 SAAADI. V was trimmed by 0 bases and J by 2 bases, leaving 8 bases between them. This CDR3 contains 14 residues. The CDR3 loop reads CASSESWGPYEQYF. In DNA, the CDR3 is TGCGCCAGCAGTGAGTCCTGGGGACCCTACGAGCAGTACTTC.

This chain uses TRBV11-2 with TRBJ2-5; D is perhaps TRBD1 (6 bases). Trimming cost V 5 bases and J 6 bases, with 19 bases left between them. This CDR3 contains 15 residues. Germline assignment: CDR1 SGHAT and CDR2 FQNNGV. The CDR3 nucleotides are TGTGCCAGCAGCGCGCTACAGGGAAGAGCGAAGACCCAGTACTTC. Protein product: CASSALQGRAKTQYF.

This clonotype occurred once. The V call is TRBV19, the J call TRBJ1-2; D is unclear. Germline V lookup: CDR1 LNHDA, CDR2 SQIVND (reference sequence). V was shortened by 8 bases and J by 3 bases, with 16 bases between the two germline ends. This CDR3 spans 14 amino acids. In DNA form, the CDR3 reads TGTGCCAGTGTAGCTTCGAGCGGATACTATGGCTACACCTTC. Translating gives CASVASSGYYGYTF.

This clonotype was found many times. The CDR3 nucleotides read TGCAGCGTTGAATACAGGGGGCTTCACTATGGCTACACCTTC. This encodes CSVEYRGLHYGYTF. The V and J genes are TRBV29-1 and TRBJ1-2; 9 bases line up with TRBD1. The CDR3 covers 14 residues. V gave up 2 bases and J gave up 3 bases; unmatched junction bases: 4. CDR1 and CDR2 from the germline V gene are SQVTM and ANQGSEA.

The chain combines TRBV5-1 with TRBJ1-6; TRBD1 aligns across 9 bases. Losses at the gene ends were 0 bases for V and 2 bases for J; bases not matched to a gene: 3. Germline lookup yields CDR1 SGHRS and CDR2 YFSETQ. The length of the CDR3 is 17 residues. CDR3 nucleotide sequence: TGCGCCAGCAGCTTGGGGACAGGGGTGGCCTATAATTCACCCCTCCACTTT. It is translated as CASSLGTGVAYNSPLHF.

The gene calls are TRBV9 and TRBJ2-7; D remains ambiguous. This CDR3 has 14 residues. Germline loops: CDR1 SGDLS, CDR2 YYNGEE. The V end lost 0 bases, the J end lost 1 base, and 8 bases lay between the germline ends. The CDR3 region is CASSVDVGSYEQYF. CDR3 sequence (DNA): TGTGCCAGCAGCGTAGACGTAGGGTCCTACGAGCAGTACTTC.

With respect to this clonotype: This sequence may be a read error, since a much larger clone differs from it by one base. The gene calls are TRBV11-1 and TRBJ2-1, with a tentative D call TRBD2 (6 bases). CDR3 length: 18 amino acids. Germline CDR1 is SGHAT and CDR2 is FQDESV (reference sequence). Trimming stripped 4 bases from V and 4 bases from J, with 23 bases between. The CDR3 sequence: CASSSLASFRPGYNEQFF. The CDR3 DNA sequence: TGTGCCAGCAGCTCTCTAGCGTCCTTTCGTCCGGGATACAATGAGCAGTTCTTC. The full variable domain, rest sourced from reference TRBV11-1 and TRBJ2-1, is EAEVAQSPRYKITEKSQAVAFWCDPISGHATLYWYRQILGQGPELLVQFQDESVVDDSQLPKDRFSAERLKGVDSTLKIQPAELGDSAMYLCASSSLASFRPGYNEQFFGPGTRLTVL.

Many counts were recorded for this clonotype. The V call is TRBV5-1, the J call TRBJ2-2; 7 bases agree with TRBD2. The germline V gene has CDR1 SGHRS and CDR2 YFSETQ. V was clipped by 3 bases and J by 3 bases; unmatched bases: 5. The CDR3 consists of 15 residues. CDR3 sequence: CASSWPRGDTGELFF. CDR3 coding DNA: TGCGCCAGCAGCTGGCCCCGGGGGGACACCGGGGAGCTGTTTTTT.

This clonotype was counted a few times. The DNA of the CDR3 is TGTGCCAGCAGTGATCTCCCGTCCCCTGGGGCCAACGTCCTGACTTTC. Translating gives CASSDLPSPGANVLTF. The chain combines TRBV2 with TRBJ2-6, with D uncertain. Germline lookup yields CDR1 SNHLY and CDR2 FYNNEI. Trimming removed 3 bases at V and 2 bases at J, with 11 bases between. The CDR3 has 16 residues.

There are a few counts of this clonotype. The V and J genes are TRBV7-3 and TRBJ2-1; D unclear. In germline, CDR1 is SGHTA, CDR2 FQGTGA. The CDR3 loop spans 15 amino acids. Between the trimmed V and J ends, which lost 5 bases and 0 bases, there was a span of 11 bases. CDR3 coding DNA: TGTGCCAGCAGCCAAGGACCGATCTCCTACAATGAGCAGTTCTTC. Amino acid sequence: CASSQGPISYNEQFF.

As regards this clonotype: Without the conserved terminal phenylalanine or tryptophan, this CDR3 likely stems from a read error. For the CDR3, the DNA is TGTGCCAGCACGGTCCTAACACCCTCCTATAATTCACCCCTCCACCTT. It specifies CASTVLTPSYNSPLHL. This chain connects TRBV28 to TRBJ1-6; D uncertain. This CDR3 spans 16 amino acids. The ends were cut back, 7 bases at V and 0 bases at J, with 13 bases in the middle. CDR1 and CDR2 (germline): MDHEN, SYDVKM.

V gene TRBV7-9 combines with J gene TRBJ1-5; no clear D. The CDR3 length is 15 residues. V dropped 3 bases and J dropped 2 bases, with 11 bases sitting between them. The germline CDR1 and CDR2 sequences are SEHNR and FQNEAQ (reference sequence). CDR3 sequence reads: CASSFSGYGNQPQHF. The CDR3 DNA reads as TGTGCCAGCAGCTTCTCTGGGTACGGCAATCAGCCCCAGCATTTT.

The chain combines TRBV7-2 with TRBJ2-7; 9 bases are shared with TRBD1. Trimming removed 5 bases from V and 2 bases from J; junction bases left unmatched: 7. This CDR3 spans 15 amino acids. Germline-derived CDR1 and CDR2 are SGHTA and FQGNSA. The DNA of the CDR3 is TGTGCCAGCAGCCCCCCCGGGACAGGGCCCTACGAGCAGTACTTC. This translates into CASSPPGTGPYEQYF.

This clonotype occurred many times. The chain uses TRBV7-2 and TRBJ2-5, with D possibly being TRBD1 or TRBD2 (5 bases each). Trimming removed 5 bases at V and 1 base at J, with 11 bases between. This CDR3 comprises 14 residues. The V gene's germline CDR1 is SGHTA and CDR2 FQGNSA. CDR3 protein: CASSARGVQETQYF. The CDR3 DNA is TGTGCCAGCAGCGCCCGAGGGGTCCAAGAGACCCAGTACTTC.

V and J are TRBV10-1 and TRBJ2-3, with D possibly TRBD1 on 5 matching bases. The CDR3 extends over 13 amino acids. CDR1 and CDR2 (germline): WNHNN, SYGVQD (reference sequence). The germline V and J ends were trimmed by 7 bases and 2 bases, with 10 bases remaining between them. The CDR3 region is CASMKDNTDTQYF. For the CDR3, the DNA is TGCGCCAGCATGAAGGACAACACAGATACGCAGTATTTT.

J is TRBJ2-2 and V is TRBV5-1; tentative D call: TRBD2 (5 bases). The V gene's germline CDR1 is SGHRS and CDR2 YFSETQ. The CDR3 contains 15 residues. Trimming left V 1 base short and J 4 bases short, with 11 bases between. Here the CDR3 reads CASSLFTGITGELFF. DNA of the CDR3: TGCGCCAGCAGCTTGTTTACGGGAATCACCGGGGAGCTGTTTTTT.